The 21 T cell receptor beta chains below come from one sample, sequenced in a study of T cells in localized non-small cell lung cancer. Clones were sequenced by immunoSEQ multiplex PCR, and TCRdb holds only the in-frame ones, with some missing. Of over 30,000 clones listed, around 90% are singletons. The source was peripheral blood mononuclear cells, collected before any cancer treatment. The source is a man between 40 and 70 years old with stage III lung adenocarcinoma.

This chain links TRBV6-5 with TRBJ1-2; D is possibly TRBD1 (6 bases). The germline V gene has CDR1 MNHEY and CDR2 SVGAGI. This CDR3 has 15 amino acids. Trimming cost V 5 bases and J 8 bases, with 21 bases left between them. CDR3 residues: CASSPSGLGALGYTF. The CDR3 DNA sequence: TGTGCCAGCAGTCCCAGCGGGTTGGGGGCCCTAGGCTACACCTTC.

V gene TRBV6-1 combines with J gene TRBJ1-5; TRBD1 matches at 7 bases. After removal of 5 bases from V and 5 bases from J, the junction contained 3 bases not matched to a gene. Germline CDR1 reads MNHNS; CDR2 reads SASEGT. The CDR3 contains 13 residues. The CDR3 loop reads CASSLGGDQPQHF. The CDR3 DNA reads TGTGCCAGCAGTTTAGGGGGCGATCAGCCCCAGCATTTT.

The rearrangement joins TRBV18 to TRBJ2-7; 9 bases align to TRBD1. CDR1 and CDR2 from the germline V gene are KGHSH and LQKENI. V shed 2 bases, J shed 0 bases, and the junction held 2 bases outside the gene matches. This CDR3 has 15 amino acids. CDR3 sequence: CASSPRTGDSYEQYF. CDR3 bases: TGTGCCAGCTCACCAAGGACAGGGGACTCCTACGAGCAGTACTTC.

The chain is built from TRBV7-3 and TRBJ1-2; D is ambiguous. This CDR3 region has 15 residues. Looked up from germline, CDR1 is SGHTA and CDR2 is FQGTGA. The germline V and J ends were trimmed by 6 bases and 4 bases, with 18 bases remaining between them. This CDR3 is CASRSPGGASYGYTF. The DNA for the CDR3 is TGTGCCAGCAGGTCACCAGGAGGCGCCTCCTATGGCTACACCTTC.

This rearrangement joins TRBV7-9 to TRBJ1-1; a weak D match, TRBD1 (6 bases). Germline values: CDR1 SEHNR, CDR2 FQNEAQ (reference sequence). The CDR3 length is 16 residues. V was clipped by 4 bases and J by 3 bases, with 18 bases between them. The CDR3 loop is CASSSQGPLVDTEAFF. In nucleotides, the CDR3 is TGTGCCAGCAGCTCACAGGGACCCTTGGTAGACACTGAAGCTTTCTTT.

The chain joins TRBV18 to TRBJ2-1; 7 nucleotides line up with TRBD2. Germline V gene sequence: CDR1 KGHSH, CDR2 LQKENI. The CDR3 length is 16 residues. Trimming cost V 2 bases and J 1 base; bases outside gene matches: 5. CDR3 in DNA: TGTGCCAGCTCACCAGTGCCTAGCGGTTCCTACAATGAGCAGTTCTTC. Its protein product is CASSPVPSGSYNEQFF.

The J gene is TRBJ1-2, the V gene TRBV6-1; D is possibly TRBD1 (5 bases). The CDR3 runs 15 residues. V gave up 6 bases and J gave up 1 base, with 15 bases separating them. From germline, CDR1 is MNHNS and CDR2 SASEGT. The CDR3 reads CASSLGRGLNYGYTF. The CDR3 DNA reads TGTGCCAGCAGCCTTGGGCGGGGCCTTAACTATGGCTACACCTTC.

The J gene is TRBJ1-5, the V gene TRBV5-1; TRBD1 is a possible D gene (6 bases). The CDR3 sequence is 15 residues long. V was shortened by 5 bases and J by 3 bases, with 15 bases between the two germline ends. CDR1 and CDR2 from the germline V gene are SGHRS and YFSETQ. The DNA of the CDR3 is TGCGCCAGCAGAAGGGGGACGGATTACAATCAGCCCCAGCATTTT. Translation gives CASRRGTDYNQPQHF.

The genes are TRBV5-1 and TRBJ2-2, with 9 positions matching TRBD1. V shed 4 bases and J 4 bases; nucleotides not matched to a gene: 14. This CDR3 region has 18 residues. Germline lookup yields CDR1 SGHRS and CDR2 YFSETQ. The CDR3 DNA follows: TGCGCCAGCAGCCCTTCACGACTGGGACAGGGCGTCACCGGGGAGCTGTTTTTT. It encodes CASSPSRLGQGVTGELFF.

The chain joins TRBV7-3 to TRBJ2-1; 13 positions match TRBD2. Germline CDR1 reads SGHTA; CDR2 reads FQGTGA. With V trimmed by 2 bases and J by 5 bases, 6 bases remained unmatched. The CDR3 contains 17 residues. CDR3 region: CASSLWGTSGDNNEQFF. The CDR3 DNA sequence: TGTGCCAGCAGCTTATGGGGGACTAGCGGGGATAACAATGAGCAGTTCTTC. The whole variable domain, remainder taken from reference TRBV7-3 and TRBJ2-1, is GAGVSQTPSNKVTEKGKYVELRCDPISGHTALYWYRQSLGQGPEFLIYFQGTGAADDSGLPNDRFFAVRPEGSVSTLKIQRTERGDSAVYLCASSLWGTSGDNNEQFFGPGTRLTVL.

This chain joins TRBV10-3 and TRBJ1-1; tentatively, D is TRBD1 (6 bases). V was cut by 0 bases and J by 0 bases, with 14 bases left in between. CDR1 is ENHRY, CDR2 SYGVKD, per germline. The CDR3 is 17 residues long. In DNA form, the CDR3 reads TGTGCCATCAGTGAGTCGATACAGGGCGGCATGAACACTGAAGCTTTCTTT. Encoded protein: CAISESIQGGMNTEAFF.

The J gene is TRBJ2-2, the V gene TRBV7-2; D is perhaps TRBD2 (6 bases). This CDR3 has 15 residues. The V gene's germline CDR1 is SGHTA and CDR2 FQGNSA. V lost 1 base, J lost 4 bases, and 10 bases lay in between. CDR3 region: CASSLDRGGTGELFF. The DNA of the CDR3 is TGTGCCAGCAGCTTAGACCGGGGAGGCACCGGGGAGCTGTTTTTT. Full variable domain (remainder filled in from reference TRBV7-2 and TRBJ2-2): GAGVSQSPSNKVTEKGKDVELRCDPISGHTALYWYRQSLGQGLEFLIYFQGNSAPDKSGLPSDRFSAERTGGSVSTLTIQRTQQEDSAVYLCASSLDRGGTGELFFGEGSRLTVL.

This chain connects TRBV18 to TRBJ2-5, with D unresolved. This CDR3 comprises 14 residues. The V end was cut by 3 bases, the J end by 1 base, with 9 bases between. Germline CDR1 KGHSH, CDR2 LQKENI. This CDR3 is CASSPQTIQETQYF. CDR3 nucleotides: TGTGCCAGCTCACCGCAGACAATCCAAGAGACCCAGTACTTC.

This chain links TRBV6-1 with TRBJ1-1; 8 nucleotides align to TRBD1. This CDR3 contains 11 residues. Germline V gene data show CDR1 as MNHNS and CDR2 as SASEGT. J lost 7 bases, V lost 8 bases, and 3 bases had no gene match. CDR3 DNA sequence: TGTGCCAGCCATGACAGGGGTGAAGCTTTCTTT. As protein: CASHDRGEAFF.

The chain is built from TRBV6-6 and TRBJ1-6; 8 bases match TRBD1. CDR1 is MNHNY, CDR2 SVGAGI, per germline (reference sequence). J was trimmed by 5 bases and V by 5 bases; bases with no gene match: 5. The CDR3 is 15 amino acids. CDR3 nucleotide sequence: TGTGCCAGCAGTCCCCCACAGGGGGATAATTCACCCCTCCACTTT. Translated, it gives CASSPPQGDNSPLHF.

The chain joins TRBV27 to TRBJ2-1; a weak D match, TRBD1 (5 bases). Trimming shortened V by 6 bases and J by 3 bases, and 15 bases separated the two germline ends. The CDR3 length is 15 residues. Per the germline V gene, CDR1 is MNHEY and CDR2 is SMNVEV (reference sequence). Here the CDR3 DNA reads TGTGCCAGCAGGGCTGGGGCTTCCCACTACAATGAGCAGTTCTTC. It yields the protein CASRAGASHYNEQFF.

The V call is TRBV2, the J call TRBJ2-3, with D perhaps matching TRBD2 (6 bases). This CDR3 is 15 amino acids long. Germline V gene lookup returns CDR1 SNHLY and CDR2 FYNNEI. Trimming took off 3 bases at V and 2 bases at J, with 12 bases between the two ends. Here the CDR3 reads CASSESSVVTDTQYF. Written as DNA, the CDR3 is TGTGCCAGCAGTGAGTCTAGCGTTGTCACAGATACGCAGTATTTT.

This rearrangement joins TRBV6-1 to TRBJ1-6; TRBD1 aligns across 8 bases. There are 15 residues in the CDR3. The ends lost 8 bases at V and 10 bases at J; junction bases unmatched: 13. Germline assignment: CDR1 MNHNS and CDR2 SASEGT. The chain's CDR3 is CASGEERTGRSPLHF. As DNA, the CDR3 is TGTGCCAGCGGGGAGGAAAGGACAGGGAGATCACCCCTCCACTTT.

CDR3 DNA sequence: TGTGCCTGGAACAGGGCGCTGAATGGCTACACCTTC. Encoded protein: CAWNRALNGYTF. The chain uses TRBV30 and TRBJ1-2; D may be TRBD1 (6 bases). The CDR3 runs 12 residues. The germline V gene has CDR1 GTSNPN and CDR2 SVGIG (reference sequence). Trimming cost V 4 bases and J 6 bases, with 12 bases left between them.

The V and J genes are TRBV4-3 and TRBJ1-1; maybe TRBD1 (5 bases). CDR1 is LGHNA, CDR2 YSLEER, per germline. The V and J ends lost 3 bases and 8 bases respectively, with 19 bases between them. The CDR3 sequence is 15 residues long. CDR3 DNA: TGCGCCAGCAGCCAGACAGCCACACGGACCCAAGAAGCTTTCTTT. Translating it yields CASSQTATRTQEAFF.

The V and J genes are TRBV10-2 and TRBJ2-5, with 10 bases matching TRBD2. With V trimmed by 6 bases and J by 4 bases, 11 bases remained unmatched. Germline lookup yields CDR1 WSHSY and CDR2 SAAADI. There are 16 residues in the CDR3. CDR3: CASRGWSGGAPETQYF. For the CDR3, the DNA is TGCGCCAGCAGAGGGTGGAGCGGGGGGGCCCCAGAGACCCAGTACTTC.